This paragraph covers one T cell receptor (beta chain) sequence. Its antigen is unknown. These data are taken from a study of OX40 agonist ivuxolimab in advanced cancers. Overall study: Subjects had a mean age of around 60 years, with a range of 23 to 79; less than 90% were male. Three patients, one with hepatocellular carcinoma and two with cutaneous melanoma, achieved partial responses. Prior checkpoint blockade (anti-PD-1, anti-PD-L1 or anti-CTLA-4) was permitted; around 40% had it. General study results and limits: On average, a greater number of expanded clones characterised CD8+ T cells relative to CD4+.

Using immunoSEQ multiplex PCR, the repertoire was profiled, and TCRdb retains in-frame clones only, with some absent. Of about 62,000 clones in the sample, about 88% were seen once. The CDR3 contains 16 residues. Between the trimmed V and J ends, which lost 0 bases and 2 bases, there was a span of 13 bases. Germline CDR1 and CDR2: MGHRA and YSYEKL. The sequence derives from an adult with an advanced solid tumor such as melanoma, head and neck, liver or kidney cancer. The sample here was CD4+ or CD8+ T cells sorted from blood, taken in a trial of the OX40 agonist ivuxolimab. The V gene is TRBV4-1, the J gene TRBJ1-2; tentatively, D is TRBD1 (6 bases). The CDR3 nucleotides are TGCGCCAGCAGCCAAGATTTCCTAGGGGGGAACTATGGCTACACCTTC. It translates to CASSQDFLGGNYGYTF.